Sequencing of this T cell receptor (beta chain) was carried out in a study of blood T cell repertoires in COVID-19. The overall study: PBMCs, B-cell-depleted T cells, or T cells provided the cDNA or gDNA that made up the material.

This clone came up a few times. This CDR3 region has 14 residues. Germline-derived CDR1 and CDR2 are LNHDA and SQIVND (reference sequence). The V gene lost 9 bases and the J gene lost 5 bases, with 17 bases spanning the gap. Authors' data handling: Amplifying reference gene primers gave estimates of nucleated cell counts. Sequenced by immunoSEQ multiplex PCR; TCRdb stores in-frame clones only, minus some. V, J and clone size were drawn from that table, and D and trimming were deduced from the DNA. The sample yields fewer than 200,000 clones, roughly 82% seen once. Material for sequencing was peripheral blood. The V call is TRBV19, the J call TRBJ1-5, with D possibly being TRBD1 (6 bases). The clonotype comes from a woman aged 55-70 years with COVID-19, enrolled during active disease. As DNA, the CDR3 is TGTGCCAGCGCGGCGGGGGGGCAATATCAGCCCCAGCATTTT. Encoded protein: CASAAGGQYQPQHF.